The clone carrying this TCR beta chain came up once. Its target is not known. Libraries were prepared by immunoSEQ multiplex PCR; TCRdb keeps only in-frame clonotypes and omits some of them. The data show about 98,000 clones, with 86% seen just once and around 1.4% held by the top ten. The data are from a study of graft-versus-host responses after intestinal transplantation. Study results and caveats: High graft-versus-host to host-versus-graft T cell clonal ratios marked allografts of patients with graft-donor macrochimerism. GvH clones surfaced in recipient marrow, some emerging earlier in ileum or blood.

Germline CDR1 reads SNHLY; CDR2 reads FYNNEI. V was cut by 8 bases and J by 0 bases, with 14 bases left in between. The CDR3 consists of 14 residues. This rearrangement joins TRBV2 to TRBJ2-7; D is perhaps TRBD1 or TRBD2 (5 bases each). The receptor was isolated from a human patient who received an intestinal transplant, so some T cells may come from the graft donor. The sample was PBMCs, taken 255 days after intestinal transplant. CDR3 nucleotide sequence: TGTGCCAGCGAGGGACCTATGAGCTCCTACGAGCAGTACGTC. Translated, it gives CASEGPMSSYEQYV.